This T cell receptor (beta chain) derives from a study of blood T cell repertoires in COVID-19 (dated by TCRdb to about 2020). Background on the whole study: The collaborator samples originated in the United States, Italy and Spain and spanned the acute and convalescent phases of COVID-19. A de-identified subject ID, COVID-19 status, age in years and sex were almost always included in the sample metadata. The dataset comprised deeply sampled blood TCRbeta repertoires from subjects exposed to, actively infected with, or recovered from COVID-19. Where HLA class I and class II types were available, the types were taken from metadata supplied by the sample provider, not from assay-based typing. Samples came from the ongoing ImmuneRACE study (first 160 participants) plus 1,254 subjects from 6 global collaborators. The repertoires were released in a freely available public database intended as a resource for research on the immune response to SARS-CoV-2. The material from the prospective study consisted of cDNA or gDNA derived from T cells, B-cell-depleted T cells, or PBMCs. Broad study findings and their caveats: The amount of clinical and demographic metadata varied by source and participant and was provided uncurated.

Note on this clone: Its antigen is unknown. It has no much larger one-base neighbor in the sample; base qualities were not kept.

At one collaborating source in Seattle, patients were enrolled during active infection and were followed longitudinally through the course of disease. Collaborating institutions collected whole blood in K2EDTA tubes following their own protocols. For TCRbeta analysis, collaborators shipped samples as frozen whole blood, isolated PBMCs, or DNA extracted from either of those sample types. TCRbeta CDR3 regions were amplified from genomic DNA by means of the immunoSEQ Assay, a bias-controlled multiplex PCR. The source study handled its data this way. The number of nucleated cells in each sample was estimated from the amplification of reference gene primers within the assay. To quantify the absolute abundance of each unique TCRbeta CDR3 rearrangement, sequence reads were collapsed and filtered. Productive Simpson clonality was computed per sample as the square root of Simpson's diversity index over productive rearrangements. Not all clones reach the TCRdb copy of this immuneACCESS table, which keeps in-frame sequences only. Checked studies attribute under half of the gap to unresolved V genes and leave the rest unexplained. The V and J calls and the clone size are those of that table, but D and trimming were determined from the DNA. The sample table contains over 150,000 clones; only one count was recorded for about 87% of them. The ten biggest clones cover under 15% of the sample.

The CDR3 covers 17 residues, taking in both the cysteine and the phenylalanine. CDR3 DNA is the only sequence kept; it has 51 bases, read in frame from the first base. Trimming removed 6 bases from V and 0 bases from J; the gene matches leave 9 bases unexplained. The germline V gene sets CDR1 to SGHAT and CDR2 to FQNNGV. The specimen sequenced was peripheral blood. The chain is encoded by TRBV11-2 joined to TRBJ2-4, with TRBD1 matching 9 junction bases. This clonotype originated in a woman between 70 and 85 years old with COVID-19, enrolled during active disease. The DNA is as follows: TGTGCCAGCAGTCTAGCTACAGGGGGCCAAGCCAAAAACATTCAGTACTTC. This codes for CASSLATGGQAKNIQYF.